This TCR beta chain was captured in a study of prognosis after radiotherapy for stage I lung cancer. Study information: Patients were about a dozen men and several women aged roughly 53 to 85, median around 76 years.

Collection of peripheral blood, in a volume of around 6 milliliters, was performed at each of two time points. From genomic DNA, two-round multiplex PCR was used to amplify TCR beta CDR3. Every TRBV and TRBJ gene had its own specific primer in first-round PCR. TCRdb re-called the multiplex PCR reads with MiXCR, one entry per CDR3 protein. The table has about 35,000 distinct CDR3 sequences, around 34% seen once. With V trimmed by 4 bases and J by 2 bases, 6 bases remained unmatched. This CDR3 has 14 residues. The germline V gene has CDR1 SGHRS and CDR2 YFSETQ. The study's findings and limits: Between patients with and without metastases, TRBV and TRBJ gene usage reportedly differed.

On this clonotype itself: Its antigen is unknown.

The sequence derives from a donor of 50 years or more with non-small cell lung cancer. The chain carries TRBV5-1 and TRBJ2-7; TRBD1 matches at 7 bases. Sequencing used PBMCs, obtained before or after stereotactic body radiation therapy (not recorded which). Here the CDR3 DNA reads TGCGCCAGCAGCCAGGGACAGTCCACCTACGAGCAGTACTTC. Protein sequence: CASSQGQSTYEQYF.